This TCR beta chain was documented in a study of human thymus T cells. As regards this clone: Its antigen is not known.

Trimming cost V 0 bases and J 1 base, with 19 bases left between them. The CDR3 is made up of 18 amino acids. CDR1 is SQVTM, CDR2 ANQGSEA, per germline. Whole-study findings and limits: Unrelated individuals reportedly shared highly overlapping thymic TCR repertoires.

Thymus was obtained from resections taken during corrective heart surgery. Sequenced by immunoSEQ multiplex PCR; TCRdb stores in-frame clones only, minus some. The repertoire holds around 70,000 clones, over 85% seen once, with under 0.04% in the top ten. Sequencing was performed on thymus tissue. This clonotype was obtained from a girl under three years old with a congenital heart defect but otherwise immunologically healthy. V usage is TRBV29-1 and J usage is TRBJ2-1; no firm D call. The CDR3 loop is CSVEEFIGNRYSYNEQFF. The CDR3 DNA sequence: TGCAGCGTTGAAGAGTTCATAGGAAACAGATATTCCTACAATGAGCAGTTCTTC.